Below are 29 T cell receptor beta chains sequenced from a single sample in a study of blood T cell repertoires in COVID-19. The table came from immunoSEQ multiplex PCR; TCRdb's copy has only in-frame clones and leaves some out. In the table there are about 400,000 clones, around nine tenths of which are singletons. What was sequenced was PBMCs or T cells enriched from blood (not recorded which). The receptors here all came from a woman in her 30s who had recovered from COVID-19.

This clone has only a few counts. This sequence joins TRBV3-1 (or the pseudogene TRBV3-2) and TRBJ2-1; 9 bases are a match to TRBD2. The ends lost 1 base at V and 8 bases at J; junction bases unmatched: 6. This CDR3 region has 15 residues. Germline lookup yields CDR1 LGHDT and CDR2 YNNKEL (reference sequence). CDR3 residues: CASSQVAGGFHEQFF. The CDR3 nucleotides are TGTGCCAGCAGCCAAGTCGCGGGGGGGTTCCATGAGCAGTTCTTC.

The chain is built from TRBV3-1 (or the pseudogene TRBV3-2) and TRBJ2-1, with 10 bases that match TRBD2. J gave up 8 bases and V 2 bases, and 3 bases lay outside the gene matches. Germline V lookup: CDR1 LGHDT, CDR2 YNNKEL (reference sequence). CDR3 length: 14 amino acids. CDR3 DNA: TGTGCCAGCAGCCAACTTCTAGCGGGAGATGAGCAGTTCTTC. It translates to CASSQLLAGDEQFF.

This chain connects TRBV6-6 to TRBJ2-7, with D possibly matching TRBD1 (5 bases). The V gene's germline CDR1 is MNHNY and CDR2 SVGAGI (reference sequence). The CDR3 sequence is 14 residues long. V gave up 6 bases and J gave up 3 bases, with 15 bases separating them. Here the CDR3 reads CASRIQGIGYEQYF. The CDR3 bases are TGTGCCAGCAGGATCCAGGGAATTGGCTACGAGCAGTACTTC.

The chain links TRBV28 to TRBJ2-7, with 9 bases matching TRBD2. The J segment lost 1 base and the V segment lost 5 bases, leaving 6 bases of the junction unmatched. The CDR3 is made up of 15 amino acids. Per the germline V gene, CDR1 is MDHEN and CDR2 is SYDVKM. The CDR3 coding sequence is TGTGCCAGCAGTCCCAGACTAGCGGTGTCCTACGAGCAGTACTTC. It encodes CASSPRLAVSYEQYF.

CDR3 coding DNA: TGCAGCGTTTCGCGGGGCCACGAGCAGTACTTC. Translated: CSVSRGHEQYF. The chain recombines TRBV29-1 with TRBJ2-7; tentatively, D is TRBD2 (6 bases). CDR1 is SQVTM, CDR2 ANQGSEA, per germline. V was pared by 5 bases and J by 5 bases, with 10 bases between. This CDR3 contains 11 residues.

The gene calls are TRBV7-8 and TRBJ1-2; D is undetermined. V was pared by 5 bases and J by 4 bases, with 17 bases between. This CDR3 comprises 15 residues. Germline loops: CDR1 SGHVS, CDR2 FQNEAQ. In DNA, the CDR3 is TGTGCCAGCAGCATCGACACAACTCGAAGCTATGGCTACACCTTC. It translates to CASSIDTTRSYGYTF.

V usage is TRBV2 and J usage is TRBJ2-7; 7 bases match TRBD1. The CDR3 extends over 15 amino acids. Germline V gene data show CDR1 as SNHLY and CDR2 as FYNNEI. The V segment lost 8 bases and the J segment 0 bases; nucleotides outside the gene matches: 10. The CDR3 DNA sequence: TGTGCCAGCGCAAGGGACAGAGACTTCTCCTACGAGCAGTACTTC. It translates to CASARDRDFSYEQYF.

In DNA, the CDR3 is TGTGCCAGCTCTCTAGGGGGCGGTGGCACAGATACGCAGTATTTT. Its protein is CASSLGGGGTDTQYF. The rearrangement links TRBV18 to TRBJ2-3; 7 bases align to TRBD1. Germline V gene data show CDR1 as KGHSH and CDR2 as LQKENI. The CDR3 sequence is 15 residues long. V was clipped by 6 bases and J by 1 base; unmatched bases: 7.

V usage is TRBV24-1 and J usage is TRBJ2-3; 10 positions agree with TRBD1. V was clipped by 9 bases and J by 0 bases; unmatched bases: 14. The CDR3 covers 18 residues. Germline V gene data show CDR1 as KGHDR and CDR2 as SFDVKD. The CDR3 sequence: CATATSGTGARSTDTQYF. The CDR3 region has the DNA TGTGCCACCGCTACGTCCGGGACAGGGGCCCGTAGCACAGATACGCAGTATTTT.

This clone was found a few times. The rearrangement uses TRBV19 and TRBJ2-7; 10 positions agree with TRBD1. J lost 4 bases, V lost 1 base, and 7 bases had no gene match. The germline V gene encodes CDR1 LNHDA and CDR2 SQIVND (reference sequence). CDR3 size: 16 residues. CDR3: CASSIAGQGYPYEQYF. For the CDR3, the DNA is TGTGCCAGTAGTATAGCGGGACAGGGGTACCCTTACGAGCAGTACTTC.

This clone was detected only a few times. This chain uses TRBV24-1 with TRBJ2-7; D is possibly TRBD2 (7 bases). This CDR3 region has 15 residues. V lost 3 bases to trimming and J lost 2 bases, with 13 bases between them. The germline V gene has CDR1 KGHDR and CDR2 SFDVKD. CDR3 region: CATSDRRGGAYEQYF. The CDR3 nucleotides read TGTGCCACCAGTGATAGAAGAGGGGGGGCCTACGAGCAGTACTTC.

Worth noting for this clone: This sample includes further DNA sequences coding for the same CDR3. The V and J genes are TRBV9 and TRBJ2-1; D gene unclear. V lost 0 bases and J 9 bases, leaving 7 bases between the germline ends. This CDR3 spans 12 amino acids. In germline, CDR1 is SGDLS, CDR2 YYNGEE. CDR3 region: CASSVVAGEQFF. CDR3 sequence (DNA): TGTGCCAGCAGCGTAGTAGCTGGTGAGCAGTTCTTC.

The rearrangement uses TRBV29-1 and TRBJ1-2; D not certain. Germline values: CDR1 SQVTM, CDR2 ANQGSEA. CDR3 length: 10 amino acids. Deletions cut 5 bases from V and 6 bases from J, with 7 bases between. DNA of the CDR3: TGCAGCGTTCTCGAGGATGGCTACACCTTC. It is translated as CSVLEDGYTF.

The J gene is TRBJ1-4, the V gene TRBV6-5, with 7 positions matching TRBD1. Unmatched junction bases numbered 4, after V lost 6 bases and J lost 0 bases. This CDR3 is built from 15 residues. The germline gives CDR1 MNHEY, CDR2 SVGAGI. The CDR3 reads CASRGQPTTNEKLFF. The CDR3 coding sequence is TGTGCCAGCAGGGGACAGCCTACAACTAATGAAAAACTGTTTTTT.

This clone was counted between two and nine times. The chain couples TRBV30 to TRBJ2-1; D remains unclear. This CDR3 has 14 amino acids. V lost 2 bases and J lost 4, with 12 bases in between. From germline, CDR1 is GTSNPN and CDR2 SVGIG (reference sequence). CDR3 nucleotides: TGTGCCTGGAGTTATACAGCTATGTACAATGAGCAGTTCTTC. Protein sequence: CAWSYTAMYNEQFF.

This clone was seen more than once but under ten times. The V gene is TRBV12-3 or TRBV12-4, the J gene TRBJ1-1; 8 nucleotides align to TRBD1. The trim removed 5 bases at V and 7 bases at J, leaving 3 bases unmatched. The CDR3 sequence is 12 residues long. This CDR3 reads CASSLDRGEAFF. Written as DNA, the CDR3 is TGTGCCAGCAGTCTTGACAGGGGTGAAGCTTTCTTT.

This clone was seen a handful of times. The chain links TRBV5-1 to TRBJ1-4, with D unclear. Germline V lookup: CDR1 SGHRS, CDR2 YFSETQ. The CDR3 has 18 residues. The V end was cut by 2 bases, the J end by 3 bases, with 20 bases between. This CDR3 is CASSLNRYSLWANEKLFF. The CDR3 nucleotides are TGCGCCAGCAGCTTAAACAGATACTCTCTTTGGGCTAATGAAAAACTGTTTTTT.

The chain employs TRBV28 and TRBJ1-4; D uncertain. The CDR3 is 13 residues long. Germline CDR1 is MDHEN and CDR2 is SYDVKM. V was shortened by 7 bases and J by 4 bases, with 10 bases between the two germline ends. This CDR3 reads CASKVRLNEKLFF. Written as DNA, the CDR3 is TGTGCCAGCAAAGTGCGGCTTAATGAAAAACTGTTTTTT. Filled out from reference TRBV28 and TRBJ1-4, the complete variable domain reads DVKVTQSSRYLVKRTGEKVFLECVQDMDHENMFWYRQDPGLGLRLIYFSYDVKMKEKGDIPEGYSVSREKKERFSLILESASTNQTSMYLCASKVRLNEKLFFGSGTQLSVL.

The chain links TRBV10-2 to TRBJ2-7; TRBD2 agrees at 8 bases. The germline V gene encodes CDR1 WSHSY and CDR2 SAAADI. The J segment lost 12 bases and the V segment lost 6 bases, leaving 10 bases of the junction unmatched. CDR3 length equals 12 residues. The chain's CDR3 is CASSPGGRIRYF. The CDR3 DNA follows: TGCGCCAGCAGCCCGGGGGGGAGGATCAGGTACTTC.

The genes are TRBV5-4 and TRBJ1-6, with D maybe TRBD1 (5 bases). V lost 4 bases, J lost 7 bases, and 18 bases lay in between. Germline CDR1 reads SGHNT; CDR2 reads YYREEE (reference sequence). CDR3 length equals 16 residues. The CDR3 DNA follows: TGTGCCAGCAGCAATATCGCGGGACTCCCAAATTCACCCCTCCACTTT. Its protein product is CASSNIAGLPNSPLHF.

The rearrangement uses TRBV10-3 and TRBJ2-3, with D perhaps matching TRBD2 (5 bases). Germline assignment: CDR1 ENHRY and CDR2 SYGVKD. Trimming removed 6 bases at V and 5 bases at J, with 12 bases between. The CDR3 has 13 amino acids. Written as DNA, the CDR3 is TGTGCCATCAGCCCGGACTCGATAGATACGCAGTATTTT. It encodes CAISPDSIDTQYF.

The chain uses TRBV11-2 and TRBJ1-1, with 10 bases fitting TRBD1. This CDR3 region has 20 residues. V gave up 0 bases and J gave up 6 bases; unmatched junction bases: 19. The germline V gene has CDR1 SGHAT and CDR2 FQNNGV. The DNA for the CDR3 is TGTGCCAGCAGCTTAGAGTTGGGGGAACCGGGACAGGGGATCGGCCCTGAAGCTTTCTTT. Protein: CASSLELGEPGQGIGPEAFF.

The chain is built from TRBV7-8 and TRBJ2-3; 12 nucleotides line up with TRBD2. This CDR3 is 16 amino acids long. The V segment lost 5 bases and the J segment 3 bases; nucleotides outside the gene matches: 6. The germline V gene has CDR1 SGHVS and CDR2 FQNEAQ. The CDR3 region is CASSPSTSGGTDTQYF. The CDR3 nucleotides read TGTGCCAGCAGCCCCTCGACTAGCGGGGGAACAGATACGCAGTATTTT.

The chain uses TRBV2 and TRBJ1-5; TRBD1 matches at 11 bases. V gave up 6 bases and J gave up 4 bases; unmatched junction bases: 8. CDR3 length: 16 residues. CDR1 and CDR2 from the germline V gene are SNHLY and FYNNEI. In nucleotides, the CDR3 is TGTGCCAGCAGCGCAGGGACAGGGGGAGGGAATCAGCCCCAGCATTTT. This gives the protein CASSAGTGGGNQPQHF.

The chain combines TRBV6-6 with TRBJ1-1, with a possible D match to TRBD1 (6 bases). The CDR3 sequence is 14 residues long. Germline V gives CDR1 MNHNY, CDR2 SVGAGI (reference sequence). V shed 5 bases and J shed 7 bases, with 17 bases lying between them. CDR3 residues: CASSKPGHQFEAFF. CDR3 DNA: TGTGCCAGCAGTAAGCCGGGACACCAGTTTGAAGCTTTCTTT.

The V call is TRBV19, the J call TRBJ2-1; 7 bases match TRBD1. Losses at the gene ends were 1 base for V and 3 bases for J; bases not matched to a gene: 9. CDR3 length: 17 residues. CDR1 and CDR2 from the germline V gene are LNHDA and SQIVND (reference sequence). As DNA, the CDR3 is TGTGCCAGTAGTATAGGAAGCTGGGGACAGATCTACAATGAGCAGTTCTTC. It yields the protein CASSIGSWGQIYNEQFF.

The chain is built from TRBV10-3 and TRBJ2-1; TRBD2 matches 8 bases. Germline CDR1 ENHRY, CDR2 SYGVKD. The CDR3 is made up of 14 amino acids. With V trimmed by 8 bases and J by 7 bases, 10 bases remained unmatched. The CDR3 region is CAISLSGGQNEQFF. CDR3 nucleotides: TGTGCCATCTCTCTCTCGGGGGGGCAAAATGAGCAGTTCTTC.

The V and J genes are TRBV7-6 and TRBJ1-3; TRBD1 matches 8 bases. CDR3 length equals 16 residues. J gave up 2 bases and V 4 bases, and 7 bases lay outside the gene matches. CDR1 and CDR2 (germline): SGHVS, FNYEAQ. The chain's CDR3 is CASSSWDRKPGNTIYF. DNA for the CDR3: TGTGCCAGCAGCTCTTGGGACAGGAAACCTGGAAACACCATATATTTT.

The chain combines TRBV9 with TRBJ2-2, with a weak D call TRBD2 (6 bases). The germline V gene encodes CDR1 SGDLS and CDR2 YYNGEE. This CDR3 has 15 residues. V lost 0 bases and J lost 6, with 12 bases in between. CDR3: CASSVGPGVAGELFF. CDR3 nucleotide sequence: TGTGCCAGCAGCGTAGGTCCGGGGGTGGCCGGGGAGCTGTTTTTT.